This passage covers 32 T cell receptor beta chains from one sample sequenced in a study of T cell repertoires in cytomegalovirus infection. Their recognized antigens are unknown. TCRdb reprocessed the reads via MiXCR and lists one record per CDR3 protein. Of about 920,000 distinct CDR3 sequences listed, around 31% were seen once; the top ten hold more than 13%. The starting material was cultured CD8+ T cells from PBMCs, obtained from culture after CMV antigen stimulation. These receptors came from a human donor in good health (CMV status not recorded). Some clones in this sample may be carry-over from other donors' samples.

This clonotype was seen more than once but under ten times. The V call is TRBV14, the J call TRBJ2-1; 9 bases fit TRBD2. This CDR3 is built from 16 residues. Unmatched junction bases numbered 8, after V lost 4 bases and J lost 4 bases. Germline-derived CDR1 and CDR2 are SGHDN and FVKESK. The CDR3: CASSRPGLASYNEQFF. DNA of the CDR3: TGTGCCAGCAGCCGGCCGGGACTAGCAAGTTACAATGAGCAGTTCTTC. Complete variable domain (other parts from reference TRBV14 and TRBJ2-1): EAGVTQFPSHSVIEKGQTVTLRCDPISGHDNLYWYRRVMGKEIKFLLHFVKESKQDESGMPNNRFLAERTGGTYSTLKVQPAELEDSGVYFCASSRPGLASYNEQFFGPGTRLTVL.

The gene calls are TRBV6-1 and TRBJ2-7, with D possibly being TRBD1 (6 bases). Between the trimmed V and J ends, which lost 0 bases and 3 bases, there was a span of 18 bases. CDR1 is MNHNS, CDR2 SASEGT, per germline. CDR3 length: 17 amino acids. CDR3 sequence: CASSEATPGVSYYEQYV. The DNA for the CDR3 is TGTGCCAGCAGTGAAGCCACGCCAGGGGTTTCTTACTACGAGCAGTACGTC.

The chain carries TRBV7-9 and TRBJ2-2, with TRBD1 matching 10 bases. Looked up from germline, CDR1 is SEHNR and CDR2 is FQNEAQ (reference sequence). The CDR3 covers 16 residues. Trimming at V came to 5 bases and at J to 7 bases, leaving 10 bases not matched to a gene. As DNA, the CDR3 is TGTGCCAGCAGCATATACGAGGGACAGGGGTTCGGGGAGCTGTTTTTT. It codes for CASSIYEGQGFGELFF. The variable domain in full, with the rest retrieved from reference TRBV7-9 and TRBJ2-2, is DTGVSQNPRHKITKRGQNVTFRCDPISEHNRLYWYRQTLGQGPEFLTYFQNEAQLEKSRLLSDRFSAERPKGSFSTLEIQRTEQGDSAMYLCASSIYEGQGFGELFFGEGSRLTVL.

The chain has TRBV7-8 and TRBJ2-7; 7 bases align to TRBD2. J was trimmed by 2 bases and V by 5 bases; bases with no gene match: 6. The CDR3 length is 14 residues. Germline V lookup: CDR1 SGHVS, CDR2 FQNEAQ. In nucleotides, the CDR3 is TGTGCCAGCAGCCTACAAAGCGGGGCCTACGAGCAGTACGTC. Its translation: CASSLQSGAYEQYV.

This clonotype occurred a few times. J is TRBJ1-1 and V is TRBV7-4; 9 bases map to TRBD1. CDR3 length: 15 residues. V gave up 1 base and J gave up 11 bases; unmatched junction bases: 11. In germline, CDR1 is SGHVT, CDR2 SQSDAQ. The CDR3, as DNA: TGTGCCAGCAGCTTAGAAACGGGACAGGGCTTTTTGGCTTTCTTT. Its translation is CASSLETGQGFLAFF. The full variable domain, in which reference TRBV7-4 and TRBJ1-1 provide the parts outside the CDR3, is GAGVSQSPRYKVAKRGRDVALRCDSISGHVTLYWYRQTLGQGSEVLTYSQSDAQRDKSGRPSGRFSAERPERSVSTLKIQRTEQGDSAVYLCASSLETGQGFLAFFGQGTRLTVV.

This clonotype was counted many times. The chain uses TRBV7-2 and TRBJ1-1; D not certain. The CDR3 loop spans 14 amino acids. The V gene lost 1 base and the J gene lost 11 bases, with 17 bases spanning the gap. The V gene's germline CDR1 is SGHTA and CDR2 FQGNSA. In DNA, the CDR3 is TGTGCCAGCAGCTTAGACTTGGACTCCCTCGGGGCTTTCTTT. Protein: CASSLDLDSLGAFF.

This clonotype appeared many times. This rearrangement joins TRBV7-6 to TRBJ2-1, with 14 bases aligning to TRBD2. Germline V gene sequence: CDR1 SGHVS, CDR2 FNYEAQ. The CDR3 runs 16 residues. V gave up 5 bases and J gave up 5 bases; unmatched junction bases: 5. DNA of the CDR3: TGTGCCAGCAGCCTGGGGACTAGCGGGGGAGACAATGAGCAGTTCTTC. As protein: CASSLGTSGGDNEQFF.

This clonotype has only a few counts. The chain has TRBV6-2 or TRBV6-3 and TRBJ1-2, with TRBD1 as a possible D gene (5 bases). The CDR3 runs to 18 residues. Germline V CDR1 and CDR2: MNHEY, SVGEGT. Between the trimmed V and J ends, which lost 6 bases and 10 bases, there was a span of 33 bases. In DNA, the CDR3 is TGTGCCAGCAGCCCCTTGACCGTCATAGCGGTCGAGGGGTTTGACTACACCTTC. This translates into CASSPLTVIAVEGFDYTF.

V usage is TRBV6-1 and J usage is TRBJ1-1; TRBD1 matches at 12 bases. Germline V gene lookup returns CDR1 MNHNS and CDR2 SASEGT. Unmatched junction bases numbered 12, after V lost 5 bases and J lost 5 bases. The CDR3 length is 17 residues. This CDR3 is CASSYRPGQGARTEAFF. The CDR3 region has the DNA TGTGCCAGCAGTTATAGACCGGGACAGGGGGCGCGAACTGAAGCTTTCTTT.

Only a few counts were recorded for this clonotype. The rearrangement uses TRBV7-9 and TRBJ1-1; no reliable D call. V lost 5 bases and J 5 bases, leaving 15 bases between the germline ends. CDR3 length equals 14 residues. Germline V gene lookup returns CDR1 SEHNR and CDR2 FQNEAQ (reference sequence). CDR3: CASSPLGGYTEAFF. The CDR3 nucleotides are TGTGCCAGCAGCCCCCTCGGAGGTTATACTGAAGCTTTCTTT. The complete variable domain, with remaining parts taken from reference TRBV7-9 and TRBJ1-1, reads DTGVSQNPRHKITKRGQNVTFRCDPISEHNRLYWYRQTLGQGPEFLTYFQNEAQLEKSRLLSDRFSAERPKGSFSTLEIQRTEQGDSAMYLCASSPLGGYTEAFFGQGTRLTVV.

In this sample, this clonotype turned up a few times. V is TRBV9 and J is TRBJ2-2; perhaps TRBD2 as D (7 bases). The germline CDR1 and CDR2 sequences are SGDLS and YYNGEE. The germline V and J ends were trimmed by 4 bases and 4 bases, with 11 bases remaining between them. The CDR3 has 14 amino acids. CDR3 nucleotide sequence: TGTGCCAGCAGCCAGCGGGACATCACCGGGGAGCTGTTTTTT. This gives the protein CASSQRDITGELFF.

The V gene is TRBV28, the J gene TRBJ1-2, with 10 bases lining up with TRBD1. After removal of 5 bases from V and 8 bases from J, the junction contained 14 bases not matched to a gene. The CDR3 loop spans 16 amino acids. CDR1 MDHEN and CDR2 SYDVKM come from the germline V gene. This chain's CDR3 is CASSPLEGQGKGGYTF. The CDR3 DNA sequence: TGTGCCAGCAGTCCACTCGAGGGACAGGGGAAGGGGGGCTACACCTTC.

The V gene is TRBV15, the J gene TRBJ2-5, with no clear D. Trimming removed 8 bases at V and 2 bases at J, with 18 bases between. Germline V gene sequence: CDR1 LNHNV, CDR2 YYDKDF (reference sequence). The CDR3 has 15 residues. The CDR3 region has the DNA TGTGCCACCCTGGGGTTCGATGAAGGACAAGAGACCCAGTACTTC. Its protein product is CATLGFDEGQETQYF.

This chain connects TRBV4-1 to TRBJ1-4, with a weak D call TRBD1 (5 bases). There are 17 residues in the CDR3. The V and J ends lost 0 bases and 8 bases respectively, with 19 bases between them. CDR1 MGHRA and CDR2 YSYEKL come from the germline V gene. CDR3 DNA: TGCGCCAGCAGCCAAGAAGGGGTGGCGTTCGTAGGGGAAAAACTGTTTTTT. Translation: CASSQEGVAFVGEKLFF.

This clonotype was observed a handful of times. The chain recombines TRBV12-3 or TRBV12-4 with TRBJ2-5; TRBD1 might be the D (6 bases). The CDR3 length is 15 residues. V was cut by 7 bases and J by 5 bases, with 20 bases left in between. The CDR3 loop is CASNMDSQNRETQYF. The CDR3 coding sequence is TGTGCCAGCAATATGGACAGCCAAAACCGGGAGACCCAGTACTTC.

This clonotype has at least ten counts. The chain employs TRBV7-9 and TRBJ2-4; 10 nucleotides agree with TRBD1. With 7 bases clipped from V and 3 bases from J, the junction kept 6 bases outside the gene matches. Germline V gene lookup returns CDR1 SEHNR and CDR2 FQNEAQ (reference sequence). The CDR3 consists of 15 residues. CDR3 protein: CASNFGQGDKNIQYF. The CDR3 region has the DNA TGTGCCAGCAACTTTGGACAGGGGGACAAAAACATTCAGTACTTC.

The genes are TRBV9 and TRBJ2-6; D call uncertain. The CDR3 totals 18 residues. V shed 0 bases and J shed 0 bases, with 13 bases lying between them. Germline CDR1 reads SGDLS; CDR2 reads YYNGEE. The CDR3 nucleotides are TGTGCCAGCAGCGTAGGGGTCAGGCCCTACTCTGGGGCCAACGTCCTGACTTTC. Its protein is CASSVGVRPYSGANVLTF. Based on the CDR3 plus reference TRBV9 and TRBJ2-6, the full variable domain is DSGVTQTPKHLITATGQRVTLRCSPRSGDLSVYWYQQSLDQGLQFLIQYYNGEERAKGNILERFSAQQFPDLHSELNLSSLELGDSALYFCASSVGVRPYSGANVLTFGAGSRLTVL.

This clonotype was counted ten times or more. This chain links TRBV7-2 with TRBJ2-1; the D is unclear. Germline V lookup: CDR1 SGHTA, CDR2 FQGNSA. With 6 bases removed from V and 4 bases from J, the gap between germline ends came to 4 bases. The CDR3 covers 11 residues. CDR3: CASRNYNEQFF. For the CDR3, the DNA is TGTGCCAGCAGGAATTACAATGAGCAGTTCTTC.

In its sample, this clonotype was seen a few times. The V gene is TRBV2, the J gene TRBJ1-1; 7 bases map to TRBD1. The CDR3 length is 12 residues. CDR1 and CDR2 from the germline V gene are SNHLY and FYNNEI. V lost 11 bases, J lost 5 bases, and 8 bases stayed unmatched. The CDR3 region is CAAQGGLTEAFF. CDR3 DNA: TGTGCCGCCCAGGGGGGGCTTACTGAAGCTTTCTTT.

This clonotype was detected a few times. This sequence joins TRBV11-2 and TRBJ2-1, with TRBD2 identical over 8 bases. The V and J ends lost 2 bases and 6 bases, in that order; junction bases with no gene match: 12. Germline CDR1 reads SGHAT; CDR2 reads FQNNGV. This CDR3 region has 17 residues. The CDR3 coding sequence is TGTGCCAGCAGCTTAAGGGGAGGGCGGGGGGCCTCCAATGAGCAGTTCTTC. Translated, it gives CASSLRGGRGASNEQFF. Using reference TRBV11-2 and TRBJ2-1 for the parts outside the CDR3, the full variable domain is EAGVAQSPRYKIIEKRQSVAFWCNPISGHATLYWYQQILGQGPKLLIQFQNNGVVDDSQLPKDRFSAERLKGVDSTLKIQPAKLEDSAVYLCASSLRGGRGASNEQFFGPGTRLTVL.

V usage is TRBV2 and J usage is TRBJ1-1, with 8 bases aligning to TRBD1. CDR3 length equals 15 residues. With V trimmed by 1 base and J by 4 bases, 5 bases remained unmatched. In germline, CDR1 is SNHLY, CDR2 FYNNEI. CDR3: CASSEDQGASTEAFF. In DNA form, the CDR3 reads TGTGCCAGCAGTGAAGATCAGGGGGCAAGCACTGAAGCTTTCTTT.

The chain combines TRBV27 with TRBJ2-5; TRBD2 matches 7 bases. Trimming at V came to 7 bases and at J to 2 bases, leaving 4 bases not matched to a gene. This CDR3 is 13 amino acids long. Germline values: CDR1 MNHEY, CDR2 SMNVEV (reference sequence). The DNA for the CDR3 is TGTGCCAGCACCACGGGACTACAAGAGACCCAGTACTTC. This gives the protein CASTTGLQETQYF.

This clonotype turned up a few times. The V gene is TRBV9, the J gene TRBJ2-3; tentative D call: TRBD1 (6 bases). V lost 0 bases, J lost 4 bases, and 15 bases lay in between. This CDR3 has 16 residues. Looked up from germline, CDR1 is SGDLS and CDR2 is YYNGEE. For the CDR3, the DNA is TGTGCCAGCAGCGTAGAAGGGGGACCGGTGGCAGATACGCAGTATTTT. Its translation: CASSVEGGPVADTQYF.

This rearrangement joins TRBV7-6 to TRBJ2-1, with 10 bases identical to TRBD2. The CDR3 is 17 amino acids. Trimming removed 5 bases from V and 0 bases from J; junction bases left unmatched: 7. Germline V lookup: CDR1 SGHVS, CDR2 FNYEAQ. The CDR3 loop reads CASSPGLAVSSYNEQFF. The CDR3 nucleotides are TGTGCCAGCAGCCCTGGACTAGCGGTGAGCTCCTACAATGAGCAGTTCTTC. The full variable domain, completed using reference TRBV7-6 and TRBJ2-1, is GAGVSQSPRYKVTKRGQDVALRCDPISGHVSLYWYRQALGQGPEFLTYFNYEAQQDKSGLPNDRFSAERPEGSISTLTIQRTEQRDSAMYRCASSPGLAVSSYNEQFFGPGTRLTVL.

This rearrangement joins TRBV9 to TRBJ1-6; 11 nucleotides align to TRBD1. CDR3 length equals 21 residues. Germline CDR1 SGDLS, CDR2 YYNGEE. The ends lost 2 bases at V and 0 bases at J; junction bases unmatched: 13. The CDR3 here is CASSVAKGGGQGDSYNSPLHF. The CDR3, as DNA: TGTGCCAGCAGCGTCGCCAAGGGAGGGGGACAGGGGGACTCCTATAATTCACCCCTCCACTTT.

This sequence joins TRBV29-1 and TRBJ2-7, with D perhaps matching TRBD2 (5 bases). This CDR3 region has 12 residues. Deletions cut 6 bases from V and 2 bases from J, with 11 bases between. Germline lookup yields CDR1 SQVTM and CDR2 ANQGSEA. CDR3 loop: CSVRVIPYEQYF. The CDR3 DNA reads TGCAGCGTGCGGGTGATTCCCTACGAGCAGTACTTC.

Here the CDR3 DNA reads TGTGCCAGCAGTGACAAGTACAGGGACTATGGCTACACCTTC. This translates into CASSDKYRDYGYTF. The chain has TRBV25-1 and TRBJ1-2, with D maybe TRBD1 (6 bases). Per germline, CDR1 MGHDK and CDR2 SYGVNS. V shed 3 bases and J shed 3 bases, with 11 bases lying between them. CDR3 length equals 14 residues.

The genes are TRBV27 and TRBJ2-7; TRBD2 agrees at 12 bases. This CDR3 is built from 18 residues. V was pared by 1 base and J by 2 bases, with 9 bases of the junction left unmatched. Germline lookup yields CDR1 MNHEY and CDR2 SMNVEV (reference sequence). The CDR3 nucleotides are TGTGCCAGCAGTTTATTCCCGCCGACTAGCGGGGGAGCCTACGAGCAGTACTTC. This translates into CASSLFPPTSGGAYEQYF.

This clonotype occurred a few times. The CDR3: CASSYPRDRGDTGELFF. The CDR3, as DNA: TGTGCCAGCAGTTACCCTCGCGACAGGGGGGACACCGGGGAGCTGTTTTTT. The chain links TRBV6-5 to TRBJ2-2, with 9 nucleotides matching TRBD1. There are 17 residues in the CDR3. Germline lookup yields CDR1 MNHEY and CDR2 SVGAGI. Losses at the gene ends were 2 bases for V and 3 bases for J; bases not matched to a gene: 7.

The V gene is TRBV13, the J gene TRBJ1-3; no clear D. The CDR3 consists of 15 residues. Trimming pared 0 bases from V and 3 bases from J, leaving 9 bases between. Germline CDR1 PRHDT, CDR2 FYEKMQ (reference sequence). The CDR3 sequence: CASSLGGYIGNTIYF. The CDR3 region has the DNA TGTGCCAGCAGCTTAGGAGGGTACATTGGAAACACCATATATTTT.

V is TRBV25-1 and J is TRBJ2-1, with D possibly matching TRBD2 (6 bases). Trimming took 8 bases from V and 6 from J, leaving 17 bases between them. CDR1 and CDR2 from the germline V gene are MGHDK and SYGVNS. The CDR3 is 14 amino acids. The CDR3 DNA follows: TGTGCCAGCGGGAGGAGTCAGGGTTTCAATGAGCAGTTCTTC. Its translation is CASGRSQGFNEQFF.

This clonotype was observed many times. V usage is TRBV7-6 and J usage is TRBJ2-4; D unresolved. The germline V and J ends were trimmed by 5 bases and 15 bases, with 23 bases remaining between them. Germline values: CDR1 SGHVS, CDR2 FNYEAQ. CDR3 length: 14 residues. The CDR3 DNA sequence: TGTGCCAGCAGCGCAAGGGCCGTTCTAGGTTATTTGTACTTC. It translates to CASSARAVLGYLYF. Looking up the rest from reference TRBV7-6 and TRBJ2-4 gives the full variable domain: GAGVSQSPRYKVTKRGQDVALRCDPISGHVSLYWYRQALGQGPEFLTYFNYEAQQDKSGLPNDRFSAERPEGSISTLTIQRTEQRDSAMYRCASSARAVLGYLYFGAGTRLSVL.